This T cell receptor (beta chain) was sequenced during a study of naive and memory T cell subsets. There are many counts of this clonotype. Its target is not known. Study-level findings and limits: Delayed type IV hypersensitivity infiltration was taken to explain higher tuberculin-site TCR counts. Far more TCRs reportedly came from tuberculin skin test site biopsies.

Germline lookup yields CDR1 LGHDT and CDR2 YNNKEL (reference sequence). Trimming cost V 1 base and J 7 bases, with 13 bases left between them. The CDR3 runs 15 residues. Ligated cDNA underwent four rounds of PCR with nested alpha and beta constant region primers and SP2. Blood and skin TCR RNA was reverse transcribed with alpha and beta constant primers. TCRdb called the UMI-ligation and nested PCR reads again in MiXCR, with one record for every CDR3 protein. The table has 40,000 or so distinct CDR3 sequences, around 10% seen once; the top ten hold 3.9%. Treatment: skin biopsy from PPD injection site in Mantoux-positive individual. A UMI-containing oligonucleotide was joined by 3' ligation to the TCR cDNA template. Biopsied sites were PPD injections in people with a positive Mantoux test.

Specimen: skin, collected from a tuberculin skin test site. The clonotype was recovered from an adult in good health. The rearrangement joins TRBV3-1 to TRBJ1-4; no clear D. The CDR3 coding sequence is TGTGCCAGCAGCCAAGCCTCCGGGCGTGGTGAAAAACTGTTTTTT. It translates to CASSQASGRGEKLFF.